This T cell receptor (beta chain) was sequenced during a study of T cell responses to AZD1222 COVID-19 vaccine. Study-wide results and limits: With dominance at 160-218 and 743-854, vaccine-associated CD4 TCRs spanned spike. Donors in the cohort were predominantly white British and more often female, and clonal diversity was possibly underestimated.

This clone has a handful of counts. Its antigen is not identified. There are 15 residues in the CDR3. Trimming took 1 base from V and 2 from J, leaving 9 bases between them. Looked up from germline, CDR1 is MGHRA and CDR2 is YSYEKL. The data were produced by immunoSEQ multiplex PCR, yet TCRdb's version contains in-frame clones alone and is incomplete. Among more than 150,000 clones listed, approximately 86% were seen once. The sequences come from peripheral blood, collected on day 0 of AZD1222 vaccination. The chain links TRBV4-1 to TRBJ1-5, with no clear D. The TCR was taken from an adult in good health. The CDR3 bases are TGCGCCAGCAGCCAAGTGGTGGGAGGCAATCAGCCCCAGCATTTT. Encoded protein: CASSQVVGGNQPQHF.